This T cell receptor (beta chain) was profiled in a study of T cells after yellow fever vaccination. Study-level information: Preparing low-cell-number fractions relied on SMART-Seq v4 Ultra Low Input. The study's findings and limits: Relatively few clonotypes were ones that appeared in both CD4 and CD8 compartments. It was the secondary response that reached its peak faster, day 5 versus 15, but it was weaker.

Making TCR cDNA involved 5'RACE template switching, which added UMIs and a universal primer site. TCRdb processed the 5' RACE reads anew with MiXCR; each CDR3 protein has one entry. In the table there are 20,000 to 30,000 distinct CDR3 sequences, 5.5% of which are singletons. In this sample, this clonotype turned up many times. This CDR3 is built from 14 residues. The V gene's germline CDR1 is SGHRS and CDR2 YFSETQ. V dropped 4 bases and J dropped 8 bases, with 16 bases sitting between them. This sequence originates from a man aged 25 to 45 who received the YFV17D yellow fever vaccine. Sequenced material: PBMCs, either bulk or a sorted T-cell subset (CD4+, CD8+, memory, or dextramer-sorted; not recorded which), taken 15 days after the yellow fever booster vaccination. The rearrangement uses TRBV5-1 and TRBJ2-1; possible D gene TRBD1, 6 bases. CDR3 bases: TGCGCCAGCAGCCCACAGGGTCCCCTCGATGAGCAGTTCTTC. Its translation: CASSPQGPLDEQFF.